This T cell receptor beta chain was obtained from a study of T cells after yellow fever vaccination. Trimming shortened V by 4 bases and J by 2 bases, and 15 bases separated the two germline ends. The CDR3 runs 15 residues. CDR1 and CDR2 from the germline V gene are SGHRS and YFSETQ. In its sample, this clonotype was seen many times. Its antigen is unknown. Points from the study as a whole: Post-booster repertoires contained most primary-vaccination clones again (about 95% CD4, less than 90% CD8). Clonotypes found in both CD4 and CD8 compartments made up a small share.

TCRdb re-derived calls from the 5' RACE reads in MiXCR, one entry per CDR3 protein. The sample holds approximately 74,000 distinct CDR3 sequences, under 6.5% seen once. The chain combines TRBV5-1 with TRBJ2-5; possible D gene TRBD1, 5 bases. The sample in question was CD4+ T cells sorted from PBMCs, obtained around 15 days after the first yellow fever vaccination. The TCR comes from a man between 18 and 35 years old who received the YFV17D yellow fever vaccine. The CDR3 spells CASSSPRAAQETQYF. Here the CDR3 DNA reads TGCGCCAGCAGCAGCCCCAGGGCGGCTCAAGAGACCCAGTACTTC.